Shown below are 20 T cell receptor beta chains from a single sample sequenced in a study of cytomegalovirus exposure and HLA in healthy donors. The PCR employed 60 Vbeta primers together with 13 Jbeta primers. Using immunoSEQ multiplex PCR, the repertoire was profiled, and TCRdb retains in-frame clones only, with some absent. The table records about 210,000 clones, around 80% of them present only once. The sequencing input was PBMCs. These TCRs come from a man aged 40-49 years in good health and CMV-seropositive.

This clone was seen a few times. The chain combines TRBV7-2 with TRBJ2-1; 8 bases match TRBD2. Germline lookup yields CDR1 SGHTA and CDR2 FQGNSA. Unmatched junction bases numbered 5, after V lost 1 base and J lost 12 bases. This CDR3 region has 13 residues. The CDR3 region has the DNA TGTGCCAGCAGCTTAGGGGGGACTAGTCGGCAGTTCTTC. Amino acid sequence: CASSLGGTSRQFF.

The rearrangement uses TRBV25-1 and TRBJ2-5; 9 bases match TRBD2. CDR1 is MGHDK and CDR2 is SYGVNS in the germline V gene. Losses at the gene ends were 4 bases for V and 5 bases for J; bases not matched to a gene: 8. The CDR3 length is 15 residues. The chain's CDR3 is CASSAREGRLETQYF. The CDR3 DNA reads as TGTGCCAGCAGTGCGCGGGAGGGCCGATTGGAGACCCAGTACTTC.

The J gene is TRBJ2-5, the V gene TRBV9; D is ambiguous. The ends were cut back, 4 bases at V and 2 bases at J, with 15 bases in the middle. Germline CDR1 and CDR2: SGDLS and YYNGEE. The CDR3 totals 15 residues. This CDR3 reads CASSLGSVPQETQYF. For the CDR3, the DNA is TGTGCCAGCAGCTTAGGGTCGGTCCCACAAGAGACCCAGTACTTC.

This chain links TRBV11-3 with TRBJ2-3; D uncertain. The CDR3 length is 13 residues. Trimming pared 0 bases from V and 4 bases from J, leaving 5 bases between. Looked up from germline, CDR1 is SGHNT and CDR2 is YENEEA. This CDR3 is CASSLDQSDTQYF. CDR3 DNA: TGTGCCAGCAGCTTAGATCAGTCAGATACGCAGTATTTT. Combining the CDR3 with reference TRBV11-3 and TRBJ2-3 gives the whole variable domain EAGVVQSPRYKIIEKKQPVAFWCNPISGHNTLYWYLQNLGQGPELLIRYENEEAVDDSQLPKDRFSAERLKGVDSTLKIQPAELGDSAVYLCASSLDQSDTQYFGPGTRLTVL.

The J gene is TRBJ2-7, the V gene TRBV10-3, with 7 bases fitting TRBD2. The germline gives CDR1 ENHRY, CDR2 SYGVKD. The CDR3 runs to 13 residues. The V and J ends lost 10 bases and 2 bases, in that order; junction bases with no gene match: 8. The DNA for the CDR3 is TGTGCCACCCGGGGGGAGGGGACCTACGAGCAGTACTTC. This gives the protein CATRGEGTYEQYF.

The rearrangement uses TRBV12-5 and TRBJ2-1, with 8 bases fitting TRBD2. J lost 3 bases, V lost 6 bases, and 7 bases had no gene match. The CDR3 has 15 residues. CDR1 and CDR2 from the germline V gene are LGHNT and FRNRAP. The CDR3 DNA reads TGTGCTAGTGGCAAAACTAGCGGCCTCTACAATGAGCAGTTCTTC. This codes for CASGKTSGLYNEQFF.

The chain links TRBV7-2 to TRBJ2-1; TRBD2 is a possible D gene (6 bases). Germline values: CDR1 SGHTA, CDR2 FQGNSA. V was shortened by 4 bases and J by 8 bases, with 30 bases between the two germline ends. The CDR3 consists of 19 residues. This CDR3 reads CASSWSRGGTSEGRDEQFF. The CDR3 DNA follows: TGTGCCAGCAGCTGGAGTAGGGGCGGGACTTCCGAAGGCCGAGATGAGCAGTTCTTC.

A few counts support this clone. The chain couples TRBV28 to TRBJ2-3; a possible D gene is TRBD1 (5 bases). The ends were cut back, 5 bases at V and 2 bases at J, with 11 bases in the middle. There are 14 residues in the CDR3. Germline lookup yields CDR1 MDHEN and CDR2 SYDVKM. The CDR3 coding sequence is TGTGCCAGCAGTCAGGGATCTAACACAGATACGCAGTATTTT. It is translated as CASSQGSNTDTQYF.

The chain uses TRBV9 and TRBJ1-6; 9 nucleotides align to TRBD1. The CDR3 consists of 15 residues. The V and J ends lost 4 bases and 7 bases, in that order; junction bases with no gene match: 6. Germline CDR1 is SGDLS and CDR2 is YYNGEE. CDR3: CASSPLGQGNSPLHF. The CDR3 nucleotides read TGTGCCAGCAGCCCCCTGGGACAGGGAAATTCACCCCTCCACTTT. The whole variable domain, remainder taken from reference TRBV9 and TRBJ1-6, is DSGVTQTPKHLITATGQRVTLRCSPRSGDLSVYWYQQSLDQGLQFLIQYYNGEERAKGNILERFSAQQFPDLHSELNLSSLELGDSALYFCASSPLGQGNSPLHFGNGTRLTVT.

V is TRBV19 and J is TRBJ1-2; 8 bases are shared with TRBD1. V was clipped by 5 bases and J by 9 bases; unmatched bases: 8. The CDR3 contains 13 residues. CDR1 is LNHDA, CDR2 SQIVND, per germline (reference sequence). In DNA form, the CDR3 reads TGTGCCAGTAGTCCCGCCTGGACAGGGAGCTACACCTTC. Residues: CASSPAWTGSYTF.

This chain links TRBV12-5 with TRBJ2-3; the match to TRBD1 covers 7 bases. Germline CDR1 is LGHNT and CDR2 is FRNRAP. This CDR3 is 14 amino acids long. Trimming at V came to 6 bases and at J to 0 bases, leaving 3 bases not matched to a gene. CDR3: CASGLQGSTDTQYF. CDR3 coding DNA: TGTGCTAGTGGACTACAGGGGAGCACAGATACGCAGTATTTT.

The V call is TRBV5-1, the J call TRBJ2-5, with D unclear. The V gene's germline CDR1 is SGHRS and CDR2 YFSETQ. CDR3 length: 13 residues. With 4 bases removed from V and 3 bases from J, the gap between germline ends came to 10 bases. In DNA form, the CDR3 reads TGCGCCAGCAGCACTTCCGTCGAAGAGACCCAGTACTTC. This sequence encodes CASSTSVEETQYF.

The V gene is TRBV29-1, the J gene TRBJ2-3; 10 bases fit TRBD2. In germline, CDR1 is SQVTM, CDR2 ANQGSEA. J gave up 5 bases and V 2 bases, and 13 bases lay outside the gene matches. CDR3 size: 17 residues. This chain's CDR3 is CSVEITLAGVRGDTQYF. The CDR3 region has the DNA TGCAGCGTTGAAATAACTCTAGCGGGAGTTAGGGGAGATACGCAGTATTTT.

The chain recombines TRBV28 with TRBJ1-1; a possible D gene is TRBD1 (5 bases). The germline CDR1 and CDR2 sequences are MDHEN and SYDVKM. The CDR3 is made up of 13 amino acids. With 10 bases removed from V and 1 base from J, the gap between germline ends came to 13 bases. CDR3 sequence reads: CANSPGPNTEAFF. The CDR3 DNA follows: TGTGCCAACAGCCCAGGGCCGAACACTGAAGCTTTCTTT.

This chain joins TRBV29-1 and TRBJ1-1; 10 bases agree with TRBD1. CDR1 and CDR2 from the germline V gene are SQVTM and ANQGSEA. This CDR3 has 13 amino acids. The junction had 10 bases not matched to a gene; V was cut back by 8 bases and J by 7 bases. The CDR3 region has the DNA TGCAGCATTCGTCAGAGGGACAGGGGTGAAGCTTTCTTT. Translated: CSIRQRDRGEAFF.

The chain is built from TRBV6-1 and TRBJ2-5, with 12 bases aligning to TRBD2. The CDR3 contains 14 residues. V lost 6 bases to trimming and J lost 2 bases; unmatched junction nucleotides: 1. Germline CDR1 reads MNHNS; CDR2 reads SASEGT. The CDR3 protein is CASSGLAGQETQYF. CDR3 bases: TGTGCCAGCAGCGGACTAGCGGGACAAGAGACCCAGTACTTC.

The chain recombines TRBV29-1 with TRBJ2-3; 7 bases align to TRBD2. Germline trimming cut 6 bases from V and 0 bases from J; bases unmatched to any gene: 3. The CDR3 has 13 amino acids. Germline V lookup: CDR1 SQVTM, CDR2 ANQGSEA. CDR3 protein: CSVSGTSTDTQYF. CDR3 DNA sequence: TGCAGCGTCAGCGGGACTAGCACAGATACGCAGTATTTT.

V usage is TRBV6-1 and J usage is TRBJ2-7; 9 bases map to TRBD1. CDR1 MNHNS and CDR2 SASEGT come from the germline V gene. The ends lost 4 bases at V and 7 bases at J; junction bases unmatched: 11. The CDR3 has 15 residues. The chain's CDR3 is CASSVRDRERFEQYF. The CDR3 region has the DNA TGTGCCAGCAGTGTGCGGGACAGGGAGAGATTTGAGCAGTACTTC.

The chain employs TRBV7-9 and TRBJ1-1; D not certain. The V end lost 3 bases, the J end lost 7 bases, and 6 bases lay between the germline ends. Germline-derived CDR1 and CDR2 are SEHNR and FQNEAQ (reference sequence). The CDR3 has 11 amino acids. This CDR3 is CASSLRGEAFF. In DNA form, the CDR3 reads TGTGCCAGCAGCTTGAGAGGTGAAGCTTTCTTT.

The chain joins TRBV7-9 to TRBJ1-2, with a possible D match to TRBD1 (5 bases). CDR1 SEHNR and CDR2 FQNEAQ come from the germline V gene (reference sequence). Trimming pared 4 bases from V and 6 bases from J, leaving 21 bases between. This CDR3 is 16 amino acids long. The CDR3 DNA sequence: TGTGCCAGCAGCTCCCCCGGCGGGGCGGCCCAAGATGGCTACACCTTC. Protein: CASSSPGGAAQDGYTF.